This TCR beta chain appears in the sequencing data of a study of high-grade serous ovarian cancer treatment subgroups. The wider study: Mean per sample: around 14,000 reads, around 7,100 unique TCR beta rearrangements. Study results and caveats: TCR relatedness rose with neoantigen level and trended with mutation load.

Tumor samples were obtained before definitive surgery or chemotherapy. Germline CDR1 reads MDHEN; CDR2 reads SYDVKM. The CDR3 consists of 13 residues. V was shortened by 7 bases and J by 2 bases, with 12 bases between the two germline ends. Data came from immunoSEQ multiplex PCR; TCRdb stores just in-frame clones and leaves some out. The sample has under 3,500 clones, around 74% seen once. To note about this clone: Its cognate antigen is unknown.

The chain recombines TRBV28 with TRBJ2-7; D not resolved. Sequenced sample: tumor tissue. This sequence originates from a human donor with high-grade serous ovarian cancer. DNA of the CDR3: TGTGCCAGCACCAATCCCTTTACCTACGAGCAGTACTTC. Translation gives CASTNPFTYEQYF.